The sequence of this TCR beta chain was determined in a study of cytomegalovirus exposure and HLA in healthy donors. It was healthy bone marrow donors who served as donors. This clone was recorded a few times. This PCR relied on a set of 60 Vbeta primers and 13 Jbeta primers. Measured with immunoSEQ multiplex PCR; TCRdb has only the in-frame clones, and not every one. The table includes around 110,000 clones, about 69% detected once. Unmatched junction bases numbered 9, after V lost 2 bases and J lost 8 bases. This CDR3 comprises 15 residues. Germline V gives CDR1 MNHEY, CDR2 SMNVEV (reference sequence).

The chain joins TRBV27 to TRBJ1-5; TRBD1 aligns across 7 bases. This sequence was found in a woman under 30 in good health and CMV-seronegative. The sample consisted of PBMCs. The CDR3 region is CASSLIGGGEKPQHF. Written as DNA, the CDR3 is TGTGCCAGCAGTTTAATAGGGGGCGGGGAAAAGCCCCAGCATTTT.